Listed below are T cell receptor beta chains from one sample, sequenced in a study of Graves' ophthalmopathy and Graves' hyperthyroidism. TCRdb reanalysed the multiplex PCR reads using MiXCR and keeps one entry per CDR3 protein. Here the sample spans about 550,000 distinct CDR3 sequences, roughly 39% being singletons. Material: peripheral blood or thyroid tissue (not recorded which). These receptors were taken from an adult man with Graves' hyperthyroidism. The CDR3 runs from the conserved cysteine through the conserved F or W. A D gene is named only where the DNA matches it firmly. Only some rows state a clone size, as once, few, many or a class for expanded clones.

d_call | j_call | clone_size | v_call | cdr3_aa | cdr3_nt
. | TRBJ1-6 | . | TRBV2 | CASSQGRLRTVNSPLHF | TGTGCCAGCAGCCAAGGCCGACTACGGACAGTTAATTCACCCCTCCACTTT
. | TRBJ1-1 | many | TRBV19 | CASSIVGRVNTEAFF | TGTGCCAGTAGTATAGTTGGCAGGGTGAACACTGAAGCTTTCTTT
. | TRBJ1-5 | . | TRBV6-2/TRBV6-3 | CASSYAGVGPQHF | TGTGCCAGCAGTTACGCAGGCGTCGGGCCCCAGCATTTT
TRBD2 | TRBJ2-2 | few | TRBV6-5 | CASSWGQGLAGPGELFF | TGTGCCAGCAGTTGGGGACAGGGACTAGCGGGGCCCGGGGAGCTGTTTTTT
. | TRBJ1-1 | . | TRBV5-1 | CASSLSSGGTAFF | TGCGCCAGCAGCTTGAGTTCGGGGGGGACGGCTTTCTTT
. | TRBJ2-4 | . | TRBV7-9 | CASSPPTGNIQYF | TGTGCCAGCAGCCCCCCGACAGGAAACATTCAGTACTTC
. | TRBJ1-1 | . | TRBV6-5 | CASSYDGFSPYFTEAFF | TGTGCCAGCAGTTACGATGGCTTCTCTCCATATTTCACTGAAGCTTTCTTT
. | TRBJ1-2 | few | TRBV20-1 | CSAKAGDPNYGYTF | TGCAGTGCCAAAGCGGGCGACCCTAACTATGGCTACACCTTC
. | TRBJ2-2 | many | TRBV19 | CASSTYTGSGELFF | TGTGCCAGTAGTACCTACACAGGGTCCGGGGAGCTGTTTTTT
. | TRBJ2-3 | few | TRBV10-3 | CAISEPTSGGIDTQYF | TGTGCCATCAGTGAGCCGACCTCGGGCGGGATAGATACGCAGTATTTT
. | TRBJ1-2 | . | TRBV6-5 | CASGVRTFGYTF | TGTGCCAGCGGCGTCAGGACCTTTGGCTACACCTTC
. | TRBJ1-3 | many | TRBV12-3/TRBV12-4 | CASSFAHPGNTIYF | TGTGCCAGCAGTTTTGCGCACCCCGGAAACACCATATATTTT
. | TRBJ1-2 | many | TRBV4-1 | CASSQDEGAYGYTF | TGCGCCAGCAGCCAAGATGAGGGTGCCTATGGCTACACCTTC
TRBD2 | TRBJ2-7 | . | TRBV10-3 | CAISEGLAGVEQYF | TGTGCCATCAGTGAGGGACTAGCGGGAGTCGAGCAGTACTTC
. | TRBJ1-5 | few | TRBV19 | CASRDKLQPQHF | TGTGCCAGTAGGGACAAGCTACAGCCCCAGCATTTT
. | TRBJ1-6 | . | TRBV9 | CASSVDGVSPLHF | TGTGCCAGCAGCGTAGATGGGGTTTCACCCCTCCACTTT
. | TRBJ1-3 | . | TRBV10-3 | CAISDAGTGGNTIYF | TGTGCCATCAGTGATGCGGGGACTGGAGGAAACACCATATATTTT
TRBD1 | TRBJ1-1 | many | TRBV5-1 | CASSLVPGQALNTEAFF | TGCGCCAGCAGCTTGGTTCCGGGACAGGCATTGAACACTGAAGCTTTCTTT
TRBD2 | TRBJ2-7 | many | TRBV7-6 | CASSRTSGLNYEQYF | TGTGCCAGCAGCAGGACTAGCGGACTAAACTACGAGCAGTACTTC
TRBD1 | TRBJ1-2 | few | TRBV28 | CASSLSDRAYGYTF | TGTGCCAGCAGTTTATCCGACAGGGCGTATGGCTACACCTTC
. | TRBJ2-2 | . | TRBV7-2 | CAWKGLRNTGELFF | TGTGCCTGGAAGGGACTTCGGAACACCGGGGAGCTGTTTTTT
TRBD1 | TRBJ1-3 | . | TRBV5-1 | CASSLTGRQGDTIYF | TGCGCCAGCAGCTTGACAGGCCGACAGGGTGACACCATATATTTT
. | TRBJ1-2 | . | TRBV28 | CASSLPPWTRTKGYGYTF | TGTGCCAGCAGTTTACCTCCCTGGACACGGACAAAAGGCTATGGCTACACCTTC
. | TRBJ1-4 | . | TRBV2 | CASCRGQREKLFF | TGTGCCAGCTGCCGGGGACAAAGAGAAAAACTGTTTTTT
TRBD1 | TRBJ1-4 | . | TRBV29-1 | CSVTGEREKLFF | TGCAGCGTTACAGGGGAAAGGGAAAAACTGTTTTTT
. | TRBJ1-5 | many | TRBV7-9 | CASSLAGPHQPQHF | TGTGCCAGCAGCCTCGCCGGGCCTCATCAGCCCCAGCATTTT
TRBD2 | TRBJ2-1 | . | TRBV7-8 | CASSLVLAGFNEQFF | TGTGCCAGCAGCTTAGTCCTAGCGGGTTTCAATGAGCAGTTCTTC
. | TRBJ2-3 | . | TRBV4-2 | CASSQEDRPRDTQYF | TGTGCCAGCAGCCAAGAGGATCGGCCGCGGGATACGCAGTATTTT
. | TRBJ1-2 | . | TRBV7-2 | CASSSGTSYTF | TGTGCCAGCAGCTCGGGAACATCCTACACCTTC
. | TRBJ1-6 | once | TRBV20-1 | CSARRGVASNSPLHF | TGCAGTGCTAGGCGCGGGGTGGCGAGCAATTCACCCCTCCACTTT
. | TRBJ1-6 | many | TRBV6-1 | CASRNAAFYNSPLHF | TGTGCCAGTCGAAACGCAGCGTTCTATAATTCACCCCTCCACTTT
TRBD2 | TRBJ2-7 | . | TRBV29-1 | CSVSAGLAGDGQYF | TGCAGCGTTTCAGCGGGACTAGCGGGAGACGGGCAGTACTTC
. | TRBJ2-3 | few | TRBV15 | CATSRDGRDTDTQYF | TGTGCCACCAGCAGAGATGGTCGGGACACAGATACGCAGTATTTT
TRBD2 | TRBJ2-7 | many | TRBV7-9 | CASSLGTSGSYEQYF | TGTGCCAGCAGCTTGGGGACTAGCGGGAGCTACGAGCAGTACTTC
. | TRBJ2-5 | many | TRBV13 | CASSSRPGEETQYF | TGTGCCAGCAGCTCCAGACCTGGGGAGGAGACCCAGTACTTC
. | TRBJ2-5 | many | TRBV3-1 | CASSQDTKTQYF | TGTGCCAGCAGCCAAGATACCAAGACCCAGTACTTC
TRBD1 | TRBJ1-5 | many | TRBV29-1 | CSAGTGAFNQPQHF | TGCAGCGCGGGGACAGGGGCCTTCAATCAGCCCCAGCATTTT
TRBD2 | TRBJ2-3 | . | TRBV10-3 | CAISATLAGGSYTQYF | TGTGCCATCAGCGCAACTCTAGCGGGAGGGTCATATACGCAGTATTTT
. | TRBJ2-5 | many | TRBV24-1 | CATSDDGRDQYF | TGTGCCACCAGTGATGACGGACGGGACCAGTACTTC
. | TRBJ2-7 | many | TRBV7-2 | CASSLVGGNSYEQYF | TGTGCCAGCAGCTTAGTGGGCGGTAACTCCTACGAGCAGTACTTC
TRBD1 | TRBJ1-1 | many | TRBV7-9 | CASSLGQGANTEAFF | TGTGCCAGCAGCTTGGGACAGGGGGCGAACACTGAAGCTTTCTTT
. | TRBJ1-1 | . | TRBV10-1 | CASSELMNTEAFF | TGCGCCAGCAGTGAACTGATGAACACTGAAGCTTTCTTT
. | TRBJ1-2 | . | TRBV7-9 | CASSLQTYGYTF | TGTGCCAGCAGCTTGCAGACCTATGGCTACACCTTC
TRBD2 | TRBJ2-1 | few | TRBV7-8 | CASSRSGRADNEQFF | TGTGCCAGCAGCCGTAGCGGGAGGGCAGACAATGAGCAGTTCTTC
TRBD1 | TRBJ2-3 | few | TRBV12-3/TRBV12-4 | CASSTPQGASDTQYF | TGTGCCAGCAGCACCCCCCAGGGGGCGAGTGATACGCAGTATTTT
. | TRBJ2-5 | . | TRBV7-2 | CASSVGAIETQYF | TGTGCCAGCAGTGTGGGGGCAATAGAGACCCAGTACTTC
TRBD1 | TRBJ2-5 | many | TRBV20-1 | CSAGTGVGTQYF | TGCAGTGCTGGGACAGGGGTGGGGACCCAGTACTTC
TRBD2 | TRBJ2-1 | many | TRBV2 | CASSQLAGNEQFF | TGTGCCAGCAGCCAACTAGCGGGTAATGAGCAGTTCTTC
. | TRBJ1-5 | many | TRBV20-1 | CSAIGTLSGNQPQHF | TGCAGTGCTATTGGGACGCTCTCGGGCAATCAGCCCCAGCATTTT
. | TRBJ2-7 | many | TRBV9 | CASSVAGDVNYEQYF | TGTGCCAGCAGCGTAGCGGGCGACGTTAACTACGAGCAGTACTTC
TRBD1 | TRBJ1-6 | many | TRBV5-1 | CASSLTGTVDNSPLHF | TGCGCCAGCAGTTTGACAGGGACAGTCGATAATTCACCCCTCCACTTT